The present entry profiles one T cell receptor (beta chain) with its context. The data stem from a study of blood T cells in healthy people across ages. Peripheral blood from each donor was collected in a volume of approximately 10 milliliters. CDR1 is DFQATT, CDR2 SNEGSKA, per germline (reference sequence). The CDR3 has 14 residues. V lost 5 bases to trimming and J lost 4 bases; unmatched junction nucleotides: 6. It was with a sample-barcoded 5' primer and a J-beta primer mix that a second PCR of about 6 to 11 cycles was run. MiXCR was run by TCRdb on the 5' RACE reads, yielding one entry per CDR3 protein. The sample records 540,000 or so distinct CDR3 sequences, 24% being singletons. The sample was also reused in another study, on T cells of mothers and their children. That work contributes: Each donor was one of three healthy Caucasian mothers or one of their six children. Versus unrelated pairs, overlap was slightly higher in related mother-child pairs, without reaching significance.

Material: blood. The receptor comes from a boy between 5 and 17 years old in good health. The chain uses TRBV20-1 and TRBJ1-2, with TRBD1 matching 11 bases. In nucleotides, the CDR3 is TGCAGTGCTGCCGGGACAGGGGGGATCTATGGCTACACCTTC. This encodes CSAAGTGGIYGYTF.